The entry below gives a single T cell receptor (beta chain) sequence along with its context. Its antigen is not identified. This entry comes from a study of cytomegalovirus exposure and HLA in healthy donors. Losses at the gene ends were 5 bases for V and 5 bases for J; bases not matched to a gene: 5. The CDR3 loop spans 14 amino acids. From germline, CDR1 is SGHAT and CDR2 FQNNGV. Findings and caveats of the study: Equally common other TCR beta chains were less clonally expanded than HLA-associated ones, a later analysis found. Investigators reported some 150 TCR beta chains as tied to cytomegalovirus. What a later analysis showed was that several of the most significant clusters appeared linked to common viral pathogens.

The primer mix had 60 Vbeta and 13 Jbeta primers. Repertoires were generated with immunoSEQ multiplex PCR, while TCRdb's copy carries only in-frame clones and drops some. The data hold approximately 180,000 clones, with 70% to 90% observed a single time. V and J are TRBV11-2 and TRBJ2-5; TRBD2 agrees at 10 bases. Source material: PBMCs. The receptor was isolated from a woman aged 18-29 years in good health and CMV-seronegative. CDR3 protein: CASSAAGGRETQYF. The CDR3 bases are TGTGCCAGCAGCGCAGCGGGGGGGCGGGAGACCCAGTACTTC.